The next 9 T cell receptor beta chains were all read from a single sample in a study of blood T cell repertoires in COVID-19. The table came from immunoSEQ multiplex PCR; TCRdb's copy has only in-frame clones and leaves some out. The sample has over 250,000 clones, roughly nine tenths seen once. The sample taken for sequencing was PBMCs or T cells enriched from blood (not recorded which). Source of these receptors: a man in his 60s who had recovered from COVID-19.

The chain joins TRBV5-4 to TRBJ1-1; maybe TRBD1 (6 bases). Germline lookup yields CDR1 SGHNT and CDR2 YYREEE (reference sequence). The CDR3 runs 12 residues. Trimming took 5 bases from V and 7 from J, leaving 12 bases between them. The chain's CDR3 is CASSQQGYEAFF. CDR3 bases: TGTGCCAGCAGTCAACAGGGATATGAAGCTTTCTTT.

The chain uses TRBV6-5 and TRBJ1-1; perhaps TRBD1 as D (5 bases). The V gene's germline CDR1 is MNHEY and CDR2 SVGAGI. The CDR3 is 11 residues long. The V gene lost 2 bases and the J gene lost 10 bases, with 8 bases spanning the gap. CDR3 nucleotide sequence: TGTGCCAGCAGTTACATGGGGGGAGCTTTCTTT. This sequence encodes CASSYMGGAFF.

The gene calls are TRBV5-5 and TRBJ2-3; tentatively, D is TRBD1 (5 bases). V lost 0 bases, J lost 3 bases, and 14 bases lay in between. This CDR3 spans 16 amino acids. CDR1 and CDR2 (germline): SGHKS, YYEKEE (reference sequence). CDR3 coding DNA: TGTGCCAGCAGCTTGGCTGGTTCTAGGGGTACAGATACGCAGTATTTT. It codes for CASSLAGSRGTDTQYF. Complete variable domain (other parts from reference TRBV5-5 and TRBJ2-3): DAGVTQSPTHLIKTRGQQVTLRCSPISGHKSVSWYQQVLGQGPQFIFQYYEKEERGRGNFPDRFSARQFPNYSSELNVNALLLGDSALYLCASSLAGSRGTDTQYFGPGTRLTVL.

This chain joins TRBV12-5 and TRBJ1-1; 8 positions match TRBD1. The CDR3 is 12 amino acids. Germline loops: CDR1 LGHNT, CDR2 FRNRAP. CDR3 loop: CATKTGVTEAFF. The CDR3, as DNA: TGTGCAACAAAGACAGGGGTCACTGAAGCTTTCTTT.

This chain connects TRBV11-3 to TRBJ1-2, with D perhaps TRBD1 (6 bases). CDR3 length: 15 residues. The V and J ends lost 3 bases and 13 bases respectively, with 24 bases between them. CDR1 and CDR2 (germline): SGHNT, YENEEA. DNA for the CDR3: TGTGCCAGCAGCTTCACGAACAGGGATGAAAACCTATGCACCTTC. As protein: CASSFTNRDENLCTF.

The chain links TRBV11-2 to TRBJ1-2; tentatively, D is TRBD1 (6 bases). Germline assignment: CDR1 SGHAT and CDR2 FQNNGV. V lost 5 bases to trimming and J lost 7 bases, with 17 bases between them. This CDR3 spans 14 amino acids. CDR3 nucleotides: TGTGCCAGCAGCCTCCACACAGGGTCGGGTGGCTACACCTTC. Its translation: CASSLHTGSGGYTF.

The rearrangement joins TRBV6-2 or TRBV6-3 to TRBJ1-1, with D unclear. Trimming shortened V by 4 bases and J by 8 bases, and 8 bases separated the two germline ends. This CDR3 has 11 amino acids. Germline CDR1 is MNHEY and CDR2 is SVGEGT. The CDR3 protein is CASSSLLEAFF. For the CDR3, the DNA is TGTGCCAGCAGTTCGTTGTTAGAAGCTTTCTTT.

The genes are TRBV5-1 and TRBJ1-1, with D possibly being TRBD1 (6 bases). CDR1 is SGHRS and CDR2 is YFSETQ in the germline V gene. The CDR3 is 14 residues long. Between the trimmed V and J ends, which lost 0 bases and 3 bases, there was a span of 9 bases. The CDR3 DNA is TGCGCCAGCAGCTTGGTGGGACATGACACTGAAGCTTTCTTT. This gives the protein CASSLVGHDTEAFF. The full variable domain, with the rest looked up from reference TRBV5-1 and TRBJ1-1, is KAGVTQTPRYLIKTRGQQVTLSCSPISGHRSVSWYQQTPGQGLQFLFEYFSETQRNKGNFPGRFSGRQFSNSRSEMNVSTLELGDSALYLCASSLVGHDTEAFFGQGTRLTVV.

The chain links TRBV29-1 to TRBJ2-7; no definite D call. The V end lost 0 bases, the J end lost 0 bases, and 12 bases lay between the germline ends. The CDR3 spans 15 residues. Germline-derived CDR1 and CDR2 are SQVTM and ANQGSEA. CDR3 in DNA: TGCAGCGTTGAAGATCAGGCAGGTCCCTCCTACGAGCAGTACTTC. It translates to CSVEDQAGPSYEQYF.